The next 30 T cell receptor beta chains were all read from a single sample in a study of T cell responses to AZD1222 COVID-19 vaccine. Here immunoSEQ multiplex PCR was the method, and the copy in TCRdb shows in-frame clones only, minus some. The sample shows about 130,000 clones, roughly nine tenths of them seen only once. The sequencing used peripheral blood, collected on day 0 of AZD1222 vaccination. The source of these receptors is an adult in good health.

The chain joins TRBV14 to TRBJ2-7; a possible D gene is TRBD2 (6 bases). This CDR3 spans 16 amino acids. Germline CDR1 reads SGHDN; CDR2 reads FVKESK. Trimming pared 2 bases from V and 1 base from J, leaving 15 bases between. The CDR3 loop is CASSQLTGELSYEQYF. In nucleotides, the CDR3 is TGTGCCAGCAGCCAACTAACGGGGGAACTATCCTACGAGCAGTACTTC.

The chain links TRBV12-3 or TRBV12-4 to TRBJ2-1, with no clear D. The length of the CDR3 is 13 residues. V was trimmed by 1 base and J by 6 bases, leaving 7 bases between them. CDR3 amino acids: CASSLDSRNEQFF. CDR3 DNA: TGTGCCAGCAGTTTAGACAGCCGCAATGAGCAGTTCTTC.

This chain connects TRBV6-5 to TRBJ1-6, with D unclear. Trimming stripped 0 bases from V and 8 bases from J, with 11 bases between. Per the germline V gene, CDR1 is MNHEY and CDR2 is SVGAGI. The CDR3 loop spans 15 amino acids. The CDR3 sequence: CASSYSSRIDSPLHF. CDR3 DNA sequence: TGTGCCAGCAGTTACTCGAGCCGAATTGATTCACCCCTCCACTTT.

The chain has TRBV4-2 and TRBJ2-1; possible D gene TRBD1, 5 bases. Per germline, CDR1 LGHNA and CDR2 YNFKEQ. Trimming removed 1 base from V and 4 bases from J, with 11 bases in between. CDR3 length equals 15 residues. The CDR3, as DNA: TGTGCCAGCAGCCAAGCAACAGGAACATACAATGAGCAGTTCTTC. Protein product: CASSQATGTYNEQFF.

This clone was counted only a few times. The J gene is TRBJ2-2, the V gene TRBV12-5, with a possible D match to TRBD1 (5 bases). This CDR3 has 15 amino acids. Trimming cost V 6 bases and J 2 bases, with 13 bases left between them. Germline CDR1 and CDR2: LGHNT and FRNRAP. This CDR3 is CASGQGQGNTGELFF. The CDR3 DNA follows: TGTGCTAGTGGCCAAGGTCAGGGAAACACCGGGGAGCTGTTTTTT.

This rearrangement joins TRBV5-4 to TRBJ2-1; D possibly corresponds to TRBD2 (5 bases). The ends were cut back, 4 bases at V and 8 bases at J, with 22 bases in the middle. This CDR3 spans 16 amino acids. CDR1 and CDR2 from the germline V gene are SGHNT and YYREEE (reference sequence). The CDR3 DNA is TGTGCCAGCAGCCCCGTACTAGGTAGGTCGTCCGATGAGCAGTTCTTC. It specifies CASSPVLGRSSDEQFF.

The chain is built from TRBV7-9 and TRBJ2-1; 10 bases line up with TRBD2. V dropped 5 bases and J dropped 10; count of bases not matched to a gene: 11. The length of the CDR3 is 15 residues. The germline gives CDR1 SEHNR, CDR2 FQNEAQ (reference sequence). In DNA, the CDR3 is TGTGCCAGCAGCCCAGTACCTAGCGGGGGAGGGGAGCAGTTCTTC. This sequence encodes CASSPVPSGGGEQFF.

This clone occurred once. This chain connects TRBV3-1 (or the pseudogene TRBV3-2) to TRBJ2-7; 15 positions match TRBD2. V trimming: 5 bases; J trimming: 5 bases; junction bases outside the gene matches: 13. This CDR3 is 18 amino acids long. Germline loops: CDR1 LGHDT, CDR2 YNNKEL (reference sequence). CDR3 in amino acids: CASSRRPGLAGGYDEQYF. The CDR3 bases are TGTGCCAGCAGCAGACGACCGGGACTAGCGGGGGGCTACGACGAGCAGTACTTC.

The chain uses TRBV19 and TRBJ1-5; weak D call: TRBD1 (6 bases). The CDR3 covers 17 residues. In germline, CDR1 is LNHDA, CDR2 SQIVND (reference sequence). V lost 5 bases and J 1 base, leaving 18 bases between the germline ends. The CDR3 protein is CASSVRRGVVSNQPQHF. CDR3 in DNA: TGTGCCAGTAGTGTCAGGAGGGGGGTCGTGAGCAATCAGCCCCAGCATTTT.

The J gene is TRBJ2-7, the V gene TRBV11-2; maybe TRBD1 (5 bases). The CDR3 length is 15 residues. From germline, CDR1 is SGHAT and CDR2 FQNNGV. Trimming pared 0 bases from V and 2 bases from J, leaving 11 bases between. CDR3 coding DNA: TGTGCCAGCAGCTTAGATCAAGGGGCCCCCTACGAGCAGTACTTC. Its translation is CASSLDQGAPYEQYF.

The chain uses TRBV7-9 and TRBJ1-5; no firm D call. The V gene lost 6 bases and the J gene lost 5 bases, with 8 bases spanning the gap. Germline CDR1 is SEHNR and CDR2 is FQNEAQ (reference sequence). This CDR3 is 12 amino acids long. CDR3 nucleotide sequence: TGTGCCAGCAGTTTCGACCATCAGCCCCAGCATTTT. It translates to CASSFDHQPQHF.

The genes are TRBV5-6 and TRBJ1-1, with TRBD1 identical over 7 bases. V lost 2 bases and J lost 0; bases outside the gene matches: 7. The CDR3 length is 16 residues. Looked up from germline, CDR1 is SGHDT and CDR2 is YYEEEE. The CDR3 loop reads CASSFRGGNMNTEAFF. DNA of the CDR3: TGTGCCAGCAGCTTTCGAGGGGGCAATATGAACACTGAAGCTTTCTTT. The entire variable domain, with the rest obtained from reference TRBV5-6 and TRBJ1-1, is as follows: DAGVTQSPTHLIKTRGQQVTLRCSPKSGHDTVSWYQQALGQGPQFIFQYYEEEERQRGNFPDRFSGHQFPNYSSELNVNALLLGDSALYLCASSFRGGNMNTEAFFGQGTRLTVV.

The chain employs TRBV19 and TRBJ2-3, with 9 positions matching TRBD2. This CDR3 region has 17 residues. Germline V gives CDR1 LNHDA, CDR2 SQIVND (reference sequence). V was clipped by 6 bases and J by 4 bases; unmatched bases: 14. The CDR3 DNA reads as TGTGCCAGTAGCTGGCGGGAAGCGGGGGGTTTTGCAGATACGCAGTATTTT. It is translated as CASSWREAGGFADTQYF.

The V call is TRBV5-1, the J call TRBJ1-1, with D possibly matching TRBD1 (5 bases). This CDR3 region has 13 residues. Trimming pared 7 bases from V and 5 bases from J, leaving 15 bases between. CDR1 and CDR2 from the germline V gene are SGHRS and YFSETQ. The CDR3 DNA reads TGCGCCAGCTCCAACGCCGGGGCTACTGAAGCTTTCTTT. Protein product: CASSNAGATEAFF.

V gene TRBV18 combines with J gene TRBJ2-7; possible D gene TRBD2, 7 bases. Trimming left V 4 bases short and J 0 bases short, with 13 bases between. CDR1 is KGHSH, CDR2 LQKENI, per germline. This CDR3 is 15 amino acids long. The CDR3 bases are TGTGCCAGCTCACTCTCCGGGGGGCCCTCCTACGAGCAGTACTTC. Protein product: CASSLSGGPSYEQYF.

CDR3 nucleotide sequence: TGCAGCGTTGAAGGGCGACAGGGTCGGGATTTGGGGACCGGGGAGCTGTTTTTT. Translating gives CSVEGRQGRDLGTGELFF. The genes are TRBV29-1 and TRBJ2-2; TRBD1 matches at 7 bases. Trimming at V came to 1 base and at J to 5 bases, leaving 16 bases not matched to a gene. This CDR3 region has 18 residues. Germline lookup yields CDR1 SQVTM and CDR2 ANQGSEA.

The V and J genes are TRBV18 and TRBJ1-1, with no clear D. CDR1 is KGHSH and CDR2 is LQKENI in the germline V gene. Between the trimmed V and J ends, which lost 3 bases and 1 base, there was a span of 12 bases. This CDR3 region has 15 residues. CDR3 residues: CASSPLTMGNTEAFF. CDR3 nucleotides: TGTGCCAGCTCACCCTTGACTATGGGGAACACTGAAGCTTTCTTT.

The J gene is TRBJ2-5, the V gene TRBV12-1; the listed D gene, TRBD2, was not tested against the DNA. TRBV12-1 constitutes a pseudogene. This CDR3 comprises 15 residues. CDR3 sequence (DNA): TGTGCCAGCTCGGGACTAGCGGGGGGGCCCCAGACCCAGTACTTC. Translated, it gives CASSGLAGGPQTQYF.

The chain combines TRBV19 with TRBJ1-3; TRBD1 is a possible D gene (6 bases). CDR3 length equals 12 residues. V shed 10 bases and J shed 8 bases, with 15 bases lying between them. From germline, CDR1 is LNHDA and CDR2 SQIVND (reference sequence). CDR3 sequence reads: CATQTGGDTIYF. The DNA for the CDR3 is TGTGCCACCCAGACAGGCGGAGACACCATATATTTT.

The DNA of the CDR3 is TGTGCCAGCAGTTACGAAGACAGCTCCTACGAGCAGTACTTC. Translating gives CASSYEDSSYEQYF. This chain connects TRBV6-2 or TRBV6-3 to TRBJ2-7, with D possibly matching TRBD1 (5 bases). Germline V gene sequence: CDR1 MNHEY, CDR2 SVGEGT. This CDR3 spans 14 amino acids. Between the trimmed V and J ends, which lost 2 bases and 0 bases, there was a span of 8 bases.

This clone was found once. The chain carries TRBV11-2 and TRBJ2-2, with D possibly being TRBD1 (7 bases). The CDR3 totals 17 residues. Trimming took 2 bases from V and 3 from J, leaving 16 bases between them. CDR1 is SGHAT and CDR2 is FQNNGV in the germline V gene. CDR3 in DNA: TGTGCCAGCAGCTTATCAGGGGGGCCTATGGACACCGGGGAGCTGTTTTTT. Translated: CASSLSGGPMDTGELFF.

The rearrangement links TRBV10-3 to TRBJ1-1; D gene ambiguous. The CDR3 is 12 amino acids. Per germline, CDR1 ENHRY and CDR2 SYGVKD. V lost 2 bases and J lost 6, with 7 bases in between. The CDR3: CAISEGRAEAFF. Here the CDR3 DNA reads TGTGCCATCAGTGAGGGACGGGCTGAAGCTTTCTTT.

The genes are TRBV7-2 and TRBJ1-6, with TRBD1 matching over 10 bases. In germline, CDR1 is SGHTA, CDR2 FQGNSA. The CDR3 has 15 amino acids. V was clipped by 8 bases and J by 9 bases; unmatched bases: 10. CDR3 sequence: CASRPDRGIFSPLHF. The CDR3 nucleotides read TGTGCCAGCCGCCCGGACAGGGGGATTTTTTCACCCCTCCACTTT.

The V call is TRBV21-1, the J call TRBJ1-3; the tabulated D call, TRBD1, remains unverified against the DNA. TRBV21-1 is a pseudogene. The CDR3 is 16 residues long. CDR3 amino acids: CASSKADRGTGNTIYF. CDR3 nucleotide sequence: TGTGCCAGCAGCAAAGCTGACAGGGGTACTGGAAACACCATATATTTT.

The gene calls are TRBV7-9 and TRBJ1-2; D ambiguous. Trimming removed 1 base at V and 4 bases at J, with 10 bases between. The CDR3 spans 14 residues. Germline CDR1 SEHNR, CDR2 FQNEAQ (reference sequence). The CDR3 protein is CASSLGAGSYGYTF. The DNA for the CDR3 is TGTGCCAGCAGCTTAGGGGCTGGGTCCTATGGCTACACCTTC.

J is TRBJ1-2 and V is TRBV7-2; a possible D gene is TRBD1 (6 bases). Germline V CDR1 and CDR2: SGHTA, FQGNSA. The V gene lost 1 base and the J gene lost 0 bases, with 18 bases spanning the gap. The length of the CDR3 is 18 residues. CDR3 loop: CASSLGPLKGGANYGYTF. The CDR3 DNA reads as TGTGCCAGCAGCTTAGGCCCCTTAAAGGGGGGGGCTAACTATGGCTACACCTTC. Full variable domain (outside the CDR3, taken from reference TRBV7-2 and TRBJ1-2): GAGVSQSPSNKVTEKGKDVELRCDPISGHTALYWYRQSLGQGLEFLIYFQGNSAPDKSGLPSDRFSAERTGGSVSTLTIQRTQQEDSAVYLCASSLGPLKGGANYGYTFGSGTRLTVV.

V gene TRBV27 combines with J gene TRBJ2-3; 8 bases align to TRBD2. V gave up 6 bases and J gave up 6 bases; unmatched junction bases: 5. Germline V gene lookup returns CDR1 MNHEY and CDR2 SMNVEV (reference sequence). The CDR3 is made up of 13 amino acids. The CDR3 is CASSQTSVDTQYF. The CDR3 bases are TGTGCCAGCAGCCAGACTAGCGTGGATACGCAGTATTTT.

The genes are TRBV27 and TRBJ2-2; 8 nucleotides align to TRBD1. CDR1 and CDR2 from the germline V gene are MNHEY and SMNVEV (reference sequence). With V trimmed by 5 bases and J by 4 bases, 3 bases remained unmatched. The CDR3 has 14 amino acids. The CDR3 region is CASSVTGVTGELFF. The CDR3 DNA is TGTGCCAGCAGTGTGACAGGGGTCACCGGGGAGCTGTTTTTT.

The chain combines TRBV6-6 with TRBJ2-3, with D perhaps matching TRBD2 (6 bases). The CDR3 is 15 residues long. In germline, CDR1 is MNHNY, CDR2 SVGAGI (reference sequence). V dropped 2 bases and J dropped 1 base, with 10 bases sitting between them. CDR3 nucleotide sequence: TGTGCCAGCAGTTACGGGGGAGGAGGCACAGATACGCAGTATTTT. It encodes CASSYGGGGTDTQYF.

The chain employs TRBV2 and TRBJ1-6; D unresolved. Germline CDR1 SNHLY, CDR2 FYNNEI. Trimming left V 4 bases short and J 10 bases short, with 14 bases between. The CDR3 has 14 residues. Here the CDR3 reads CASSARGVGSPLHF. CDR3 in DNA: TGTGCCAGCAGTGCTCGGGGAGTAGGGTCACCCCTCCACTTT.